These 3 T cell receptor beta chains share one sample of origin, sequenced in a study of blood T cells in healthy people across ages. It was with a sample-barcoded 5' primer and a J-beta primer mix that a second PCR of roughly 7 to 12 cycles was run. TCRdb re-called the 5' RACE reads through MiXCR, storing one row per CDR3 protein. Of around 400,000 distinct CDR3 sequences in the sample, roughly half are singletons; the top ten hold 50% to 65%. Sequenced: blood. These receptors were obtained from a man in his 60s in good health.

The CDR3 spells CATRKGNYEQYF. The CDR3 DNA sequence: TGTGCCACCAGAAAGGGGAACTACGAGCAGTACTTC. The rearrangement links TRBV28 to TRBJ2-5, with D maybe TRBD1 (5 bases). The J call is uncertain, as TRBJ2-7 better fits the DNA end. CDR3 size: 12 residues. Germline V gives CDR1 MDHEN, CDR2 SYDVKM.

The chain carries TRBV12-3 or TRBV12-4 and TRBJ2-7, with unresolved D. V lost 6 bases, J lost 0 bases, and 9 bases lay in between. CDR3 length: 13 residues. CDR3 DNA sequence: TGTGCCAGCAGCCTCGCGGTCTCCTACGAGCAGTACTTC. Its translation is CASSLAVSYEQYF.

The genes are TRBV6-1 and TRBJ1-1; TRBD1 might be the D (6 bases). CDR3 length equals 14 residues. Germline values: CDR1 MNHNS, CDR2 SASEGT. The ends were cut back, 1 base at V and 1 base at J, with 7 bases in the middle. The CDR3 loop reads CASSEGRGNTEAFF. Here the CDR3 DNA reads TGTGCCAGCAGTGAAGGCAGGGGGAACACTGAAGCTTTCTTT.